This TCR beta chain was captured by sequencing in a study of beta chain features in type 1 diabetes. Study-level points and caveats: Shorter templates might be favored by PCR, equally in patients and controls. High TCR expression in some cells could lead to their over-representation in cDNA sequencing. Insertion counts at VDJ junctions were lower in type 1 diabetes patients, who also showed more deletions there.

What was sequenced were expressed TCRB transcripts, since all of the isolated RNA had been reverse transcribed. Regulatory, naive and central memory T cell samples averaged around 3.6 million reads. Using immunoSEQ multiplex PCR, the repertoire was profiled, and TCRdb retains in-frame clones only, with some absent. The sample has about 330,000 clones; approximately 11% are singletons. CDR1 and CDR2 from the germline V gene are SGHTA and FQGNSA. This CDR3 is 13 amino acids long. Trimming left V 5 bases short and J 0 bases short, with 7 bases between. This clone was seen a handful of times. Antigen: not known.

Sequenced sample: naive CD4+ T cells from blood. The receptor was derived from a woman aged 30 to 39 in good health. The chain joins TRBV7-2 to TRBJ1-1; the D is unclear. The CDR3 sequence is CASSGTMNTEAFF. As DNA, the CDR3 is TGTGCCAGCAGCGGCACTATGAACACTGAAGCTTTCTTT.